This TCR beta chain was identified in a study of blood T cell repertoires in COVID-19. Study at large: Samples came from the United States, Italy and Spain, spanning acute and convalescent COVID-19. T cells, B-cell-depleted T cells, or PBMCs provided the cDNA or gDNA that served as material.

The CDR3 is made up of 14 amino acids. With V trimmed by 4 bases and J by 5 bases, 6 bases remained unmatched. Germline CDR1 is KGHDR and CDR2 is SFDVKD. Original methodology: Estimation of nucleated cell counts relied on the amplification of reference gene primers. Some clones are missing from TCRdb's copy, which holds only in-frame ones; the method was immunoSEQ multiplex PCR. The DNA gave D and trimming, while V, J and clone size come from that table. The data contain roughly 300,000 clones, more than 70% of them singletons. The clonotype comes from a woman between 50 and 59 years old with acute or convalescent COVID-19. The sequenced material came from peripheral blood. The rearrangement joins TRBV24-1 to TRBJ2-5; 7 bases align to TRBD1. The CDR3 nucleotides read TGTGCCACCAGTGACACAGGGGCCGGGGAGACCCAGTACTTC. Encoded protein: CATSDTGAGETQYF.